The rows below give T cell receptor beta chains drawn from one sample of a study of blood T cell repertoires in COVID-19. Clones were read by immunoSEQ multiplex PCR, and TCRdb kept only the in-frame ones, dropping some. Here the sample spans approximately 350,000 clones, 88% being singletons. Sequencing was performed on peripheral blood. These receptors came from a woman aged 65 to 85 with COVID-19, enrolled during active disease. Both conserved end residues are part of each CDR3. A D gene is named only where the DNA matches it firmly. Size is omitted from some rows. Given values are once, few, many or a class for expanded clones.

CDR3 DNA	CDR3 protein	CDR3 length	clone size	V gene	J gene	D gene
TGCAGCGTTGGAGCGGGGGGGGCAGCAGATACGCAGTATTTT	CSVGAGGAADTQYF	14	.	TRBV29-1	TRBJ2-3	TRBD2
TGTGCCAGCAGCCAGGACAGTGAAGCTTTCTTT	CASSQDSEAFF	11	.	TRBV7-9	TRBJ1-1	.
TGTGCCAGCAGTGAATCGGGACTAAAAAAATACAATGAGCAGTTCTTC	CASSESGLKKYNEQFF	16	.	TRBV2	TRBJ2-1	TRBD2
TGTGCCAGCAGCTTTGCGGACAGTCGGGGCTACACCTTC	CASSFADSRGYTF	13	.	TRBV7-2	TRBJ1-2	.
TGTGCCAGCAGCCAAGATTTCGGGAGGGATTCACCCCTCCACTTT	CASSQDFGRDSPLHF	15	once	TRBV14	TRBJ1-6	.
TGCGCCAGCAGCGAAAGGACAGGGGGGAATCAGCCCCAGCATTTT	CASSERTGGNQPQHF	15	.	TRBV5-1	TRBJ1-5	TRBD1
TGTGCCGTCGTTGGGGGGAGGACTGAAGCTTTCTTT	CAVVGGRTEAFF	12	.	TRBV6-6	TRBJ1-1	.
TGTGCCAGCAGTGGCCAGAATTATGGCTACACCTTC	CASSGQNYGYTF	12	.	TRBV2	TRBJ1-2	.
TGTGCCAGTAGTATTCAGGACAGGGTCTACAATGAGCAGTTCTTC	CASSIQDRVYNEQFF	15	.	TRBV19	TRBJ2-1	TRBD1
TGTGCCAGCTCACCAACGGTGACAGGCAATCAGCCCCAGCATTTT	CASSPTVTGNQPQHF	15	.	TRBV18	TRBJ1-5	.
TGTGCCACTAGTGCGGGACAGAACTTGAAAGCTTTCTTT	CATSAGQNLKAFF	13	.	TRBV24-1	TRBJ1-1	TRBD1
TGTGCCAGCAGTTCGGACGGAGGTCAGAACATTCAGTACTTC	CASSSDGGQNIQYF	14	.	TRBV6-5	TRBJ2-4	.